A selection of T cell receptor beta chains follows, all from one sample in a study of low-dose radiotherapy and immunotherapy resistance in tumors. TCRdb processed the reads anew with MiXCR; each CDR3 protein has one entry. The sample has 80,000 to 90,000 distinct CDR3 sequences; about 18% are singletons. The specimen comprised PBMCs, sampled before treatment. The receptors come from a male donor with prostate cancer. The CDR3 runs from the conserved cysteine through the conserved F or W. The D gene is left open where the match is weak. Only part of the rows carry a size: once, few, many, or a class if the clone is expanded.

TRBJ2-1 many - TRBV7-9 TGTGCCAGCAGCTCTGCGACCACCTACAATGAGCAGTTCTTC CASSSATTYNEQFF
TRBJ2-7 many - TRBV12-3/TRBV12-4 TGTGCCAGCAGTGCACAGACAGTTGCTCTCTACGAGCAGTACTTC CASSAQTVALYEQYF
TRBJ2-5 many - TRBV15 TGTGCCACCAGCAGTGGCAGGGAAAGCGAGACCCAGTACTTC CATSSGRESETQYF
TRBJ2-1 - - TRBV7-9 TGTGCCAGCAGCTTGGTTCGGTACAATGAGCAGTTCTTC CASSLVRYNEQFF
TRBJ2-1 many - TRBV6-2/TRBV6-3 TGTGCCAGCACGAGGGGGGGCACGGTCAATGAGCAGTTCTTC CASTRGGTVNEQFF
TRBJ2-1 many - TRBV7-2 TGTGCCAGCAGCTTACTCAGGGGCCGTTACAATGAGCAGTTCTTC CASSLLRGRYNEQFF
TRBJ2-1 many - TRBV11-1 TGTGCCAGCAGAATGAAAGGGGATAATGAGCAGTTCTTC CASRMKGDNEQFF
TRBJ1-4 many TRBD1 TRBV6-1 TGTGCCAGCAGTGAATTCGACAGGGCTAATGAAAAACTGTTTTTT CASSEFDRANEKLFF
TRBJ2-3 - TRBD2 TRBV6-2/TRBV6-3 TGTGCCAGCGGGGCGGGGGGGCCAGATACGCAGTATTTT CASGAGGPDTQYF
TRBJ2-3 many TRBD1 TRBV24-1 TGTGCCACAGGGGACAGGGGTGATACGCAGTATTTT CATGDRGDTQYF
TRBJ2-5 many TRBD2 TRBV5-6 TGTGCCAGCAGCTCGGGACTAGCGAGGGAGACCCAGTACTTC CASSSGLARETQYF
TRBJ2-5 many - TRBV20-1 TGCAGTGCCGCGACTAGGGCAGAGACCCAGTACTTC CSAATRAETQYF
TRBJ1-2 - - TRBV10-3 TGTGCCATCAGTGTCGAAGAGGCCTCCTATGGCTACACCTTC CAISVEEASYGYTF
TRBJ1-2 many TRBD1 TRBV7-2 TGTGCCAGCAGCTTATCGGCGGGAAGGGGGCTTGGGTTGGGCTATGGCTACACCTTC CASSLSAGRGLGLGYGYTF
TRBJ1-6 many - TRBV5-1 TGCGCCAGCAGTCCCACCTTGAGCAATTCACCCCTCCACTTT CASSPTLSNSPLHF
TRBJ2-1 - TRBD2 TRBV5-1 TGCGCCAGCAGTCCCCCGACTAGCGGGGGGGCCTGTGAGCAGTTCTTC CASSPPTSGGACEQFF
TRBJ1-5 many - TRBV5-1 TGCGCCAGCAGCTTGGGGGGACTAAATAATCAGCCCCAGCATTTT CASSLGGLNNQPQHF
TRBJ2-1 many - TRBV10-3 TGTGCCATCAGTGAGTTGACAGACGCTTACAATGAGCAGTTCTTC CAISELTDAYNEQFF
TRBJ2-6 many TRBD2 TRBV27 TGTGCCAGCAGTCTCGGACGGGAGGTCTACTCTGGGGCCAACGTCCTGACTTTC CASSLGREVYSGANVLTF
TRBJ2-1 many - TRBV6-8 TGTGCCAGCAGTCAACAGGGTTTTACCTACAATGAGCAGTTCTTC CASSQQGFTYNEQFF
TRBJ2-7 many - TRBV2 TGTGCCAGCAGTGAAGCGACGGGAATCTCCTACGAGCAGTACTTC CASSEATGISYEQYF
TRBJ2-7 many - TRBV6-2/TRBV6-3 TGTGCCAGCAGTTACTCGAGCCTATCGGGTGCCTACGAGCAGTACTTC CASSYSSLSGAYEQYF